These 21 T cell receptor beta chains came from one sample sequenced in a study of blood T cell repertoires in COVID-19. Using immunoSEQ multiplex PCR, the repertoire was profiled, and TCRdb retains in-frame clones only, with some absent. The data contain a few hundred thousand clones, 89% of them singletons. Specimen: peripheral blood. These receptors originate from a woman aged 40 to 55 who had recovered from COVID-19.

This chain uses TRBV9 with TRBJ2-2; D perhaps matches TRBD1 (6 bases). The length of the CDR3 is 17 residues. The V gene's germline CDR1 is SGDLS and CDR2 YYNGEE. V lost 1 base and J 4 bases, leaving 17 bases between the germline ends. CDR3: CASSVTTGRVGTGELFF. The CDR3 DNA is TGTGCCAGCAGCGTAACCACAGGGCGGGTAGGCACCGGGGAGCTGTTTTTT. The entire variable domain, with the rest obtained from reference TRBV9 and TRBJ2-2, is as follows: DSGVTQTPKHLITATGQRVTLRCSPRSGDLSVYWYQQSLDQGLQFLIQYYNGEERAKGNILERFSAQQFPDLHSELNLSSLELGDSALYFCASSVTTGRVGTGELFFGEGSRLTVL.

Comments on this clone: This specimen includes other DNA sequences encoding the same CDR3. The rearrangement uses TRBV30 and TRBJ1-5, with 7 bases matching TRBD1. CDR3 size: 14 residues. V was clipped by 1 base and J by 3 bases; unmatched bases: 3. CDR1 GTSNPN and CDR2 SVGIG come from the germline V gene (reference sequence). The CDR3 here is CAWSGDSSNQPQHF. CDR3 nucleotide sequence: TGTGCCTGGAGTGGGGACAGCTCCAATCAGCCCCAGCATTTT.

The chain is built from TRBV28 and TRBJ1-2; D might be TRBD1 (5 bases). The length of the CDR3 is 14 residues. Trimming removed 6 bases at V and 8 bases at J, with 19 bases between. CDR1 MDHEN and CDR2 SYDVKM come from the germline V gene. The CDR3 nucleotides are TGTGCCAGCAGCCCCGGGGGGATGTACCACGGCTACACCTTC. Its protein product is CASSPGGMYHGYTF.

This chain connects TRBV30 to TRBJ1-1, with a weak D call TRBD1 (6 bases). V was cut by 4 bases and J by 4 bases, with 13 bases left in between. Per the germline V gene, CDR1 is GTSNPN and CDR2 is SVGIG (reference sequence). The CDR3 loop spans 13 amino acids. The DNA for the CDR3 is TGTGCCTGGACCCAAAGGGGGGGCACTGAAGCTTTCTTT. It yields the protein CAWTQRGGTEAFF. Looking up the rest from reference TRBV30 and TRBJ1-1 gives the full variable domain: SQTIHQWPATLVQPVGSPLSLECTVEGTSNPNLYWYRQAAGRGLQLLFYSVGIGQISSEVPQNLSASRPQDRQFILSSKKLLLSDSGFYLCAWTQRGGTEAFFGQGTRLTVV.

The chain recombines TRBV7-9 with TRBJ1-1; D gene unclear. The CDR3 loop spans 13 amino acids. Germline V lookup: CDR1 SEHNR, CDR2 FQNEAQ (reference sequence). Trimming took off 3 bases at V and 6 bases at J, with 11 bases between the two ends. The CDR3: CASSFRGLAEAFF. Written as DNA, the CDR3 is TGTGCCAGCAGCTTCCGAGGATTGGCTGAAGCTTTCTTT.

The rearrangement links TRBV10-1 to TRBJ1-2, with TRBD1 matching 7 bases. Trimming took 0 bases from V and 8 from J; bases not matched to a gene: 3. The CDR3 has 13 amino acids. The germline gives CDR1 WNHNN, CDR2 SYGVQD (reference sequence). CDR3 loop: CASSESRGKGYTF. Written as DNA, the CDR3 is TGCGCCAGCAGTGAGTCCAGGGGGAAAGGCTACACCTTC.

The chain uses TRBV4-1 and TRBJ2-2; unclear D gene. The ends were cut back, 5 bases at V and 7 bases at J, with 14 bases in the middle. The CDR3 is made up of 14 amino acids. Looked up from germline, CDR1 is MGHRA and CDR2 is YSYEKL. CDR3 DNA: TGCGCCAGCAGCTTTTCGACGGGTCTCGGGGAGCTGTTTTTT. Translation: CASSFSTGLGELFF.

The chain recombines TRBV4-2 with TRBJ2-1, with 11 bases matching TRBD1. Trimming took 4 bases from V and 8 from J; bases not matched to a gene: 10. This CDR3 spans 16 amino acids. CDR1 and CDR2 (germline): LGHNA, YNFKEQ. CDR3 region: CASSPEGQGGADEQFF. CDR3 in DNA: TGTGCCAGCAGCCCCGAGGGACAGGGGGGGGCCGATGAGCAGTTCTTC.

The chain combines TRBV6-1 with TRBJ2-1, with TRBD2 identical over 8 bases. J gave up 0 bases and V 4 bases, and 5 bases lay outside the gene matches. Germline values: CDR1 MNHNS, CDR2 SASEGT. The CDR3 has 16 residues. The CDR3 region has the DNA TGTGCCAGCAGTGTTATAGCGGGGAGCTCCTACAATGAGCAGTTCTTC. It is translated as CASSVIAGSSYNEQFF.

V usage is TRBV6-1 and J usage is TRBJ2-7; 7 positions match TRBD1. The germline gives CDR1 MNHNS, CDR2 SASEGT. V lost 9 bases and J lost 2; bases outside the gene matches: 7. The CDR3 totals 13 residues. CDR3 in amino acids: CASRQGPTYEQYF. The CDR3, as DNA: TGTGCCAGTCGACAGGGTCCAACCTACGAGCAGTACTTC.

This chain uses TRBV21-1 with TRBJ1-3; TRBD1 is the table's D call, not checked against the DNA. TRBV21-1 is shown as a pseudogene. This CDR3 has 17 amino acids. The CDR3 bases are TGTGCCAGCAGCAAAGAAGAAACAGGGTTGGACGGAAACACCATATATTTT. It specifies CASSKEETGLDGNTIYF.

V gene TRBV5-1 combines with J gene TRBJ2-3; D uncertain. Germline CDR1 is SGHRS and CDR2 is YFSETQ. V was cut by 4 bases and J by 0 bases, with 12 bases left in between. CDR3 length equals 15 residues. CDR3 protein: CASSIDMLSTDTQYF. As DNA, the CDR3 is TGCGCCAGCAGCATAGACATGCTTAGCACAGATACGCAGTATTTT.

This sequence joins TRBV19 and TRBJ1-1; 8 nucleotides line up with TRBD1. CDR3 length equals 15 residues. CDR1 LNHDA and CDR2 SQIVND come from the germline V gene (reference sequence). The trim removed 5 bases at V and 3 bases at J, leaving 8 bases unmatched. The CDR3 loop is CASSQRQGIDTEAFF. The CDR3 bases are TGTGCCAGTAGTCAGCGACAGGGGATCGACACTGAAGCTTTCTTT.

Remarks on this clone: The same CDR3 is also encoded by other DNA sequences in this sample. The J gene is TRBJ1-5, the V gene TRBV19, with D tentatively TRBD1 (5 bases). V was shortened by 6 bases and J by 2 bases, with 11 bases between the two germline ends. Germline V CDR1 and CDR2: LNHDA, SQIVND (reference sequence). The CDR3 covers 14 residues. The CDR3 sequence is CASSQGAGNQPQHF. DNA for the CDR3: TGTGCCAGTAGCCAAGGGGCAGGCAATCAGCCCCAGCATTTT. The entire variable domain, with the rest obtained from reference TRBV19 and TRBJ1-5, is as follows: DGGITQSPKYLFRKEGQNVTLSCEQNLNHDAMYWYRQDPGQGLRLIYYSQIVNDFQKGDIAEGYSVSREKKESFPLTVTSAQKNPTAFYLCASSQGAGNQPQHFGDGTRLSIL.

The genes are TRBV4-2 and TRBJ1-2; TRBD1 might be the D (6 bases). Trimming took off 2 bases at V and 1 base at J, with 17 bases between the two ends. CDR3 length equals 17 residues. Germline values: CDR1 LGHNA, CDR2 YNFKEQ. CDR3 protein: CASSQSYDRTLNYGYTF. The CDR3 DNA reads TGTGCCAGCAGCCAATCATACGACAGGACTCTTAACTATGGCTACACCTTC.

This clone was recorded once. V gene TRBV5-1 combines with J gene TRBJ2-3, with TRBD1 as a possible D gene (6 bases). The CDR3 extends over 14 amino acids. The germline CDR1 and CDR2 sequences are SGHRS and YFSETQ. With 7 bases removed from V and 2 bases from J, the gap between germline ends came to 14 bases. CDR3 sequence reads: CASGGGQYTDTQYF. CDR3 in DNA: TGCGCCAGCGGGGGCGGGCAATACACAGATACGCAGTATTTT.

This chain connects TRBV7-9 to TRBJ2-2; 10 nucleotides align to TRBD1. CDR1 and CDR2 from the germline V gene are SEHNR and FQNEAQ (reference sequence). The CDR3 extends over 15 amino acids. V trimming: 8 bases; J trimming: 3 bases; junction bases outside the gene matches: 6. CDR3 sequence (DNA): TGTGCCAGCTTCGCCGGGACAGGGGACACCGGGGAGCTGTTTTTT. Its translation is CASFAGTGDTGELFF.

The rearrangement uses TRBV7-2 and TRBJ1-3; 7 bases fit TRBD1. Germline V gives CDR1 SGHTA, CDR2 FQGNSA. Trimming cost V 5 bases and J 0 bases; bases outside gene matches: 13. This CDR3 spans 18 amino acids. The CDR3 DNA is TGTGCCAGCAGCCTAGAAGGGACAGCAATTTACTCTGGAAACACCATATATTTT. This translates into CASSLEGTAIYSGNTIYF.

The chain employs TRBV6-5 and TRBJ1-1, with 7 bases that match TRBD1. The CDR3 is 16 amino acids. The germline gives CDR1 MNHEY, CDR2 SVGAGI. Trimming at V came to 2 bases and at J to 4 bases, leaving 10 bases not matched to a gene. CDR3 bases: TGTGCCAGCAGTTACCTGAGGGGGCGATTCGGCACTGAAGCTTTCTTT. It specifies CASSYLRGRFGTEAFF.

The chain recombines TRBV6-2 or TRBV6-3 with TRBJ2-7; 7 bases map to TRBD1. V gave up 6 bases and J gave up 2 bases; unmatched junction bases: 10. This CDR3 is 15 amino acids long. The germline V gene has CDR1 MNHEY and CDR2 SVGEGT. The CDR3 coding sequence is TGTGCCAGCAGCTCTTTCCCGGGACAGCCCTACGAGCAGTACGTC. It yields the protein CASSSFPGQPYEQYV.

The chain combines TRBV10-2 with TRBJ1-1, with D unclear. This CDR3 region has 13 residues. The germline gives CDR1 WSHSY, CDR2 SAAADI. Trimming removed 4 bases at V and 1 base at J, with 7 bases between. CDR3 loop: CASSGRANTEAFF. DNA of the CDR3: TGCGCCAGCAGTGGGCGGGCGAACACTGAAGCTTTCTTT.